The 19 T cell receptor beta chains given below trace back to one sample, sequenced in a study of siplizumab effects on memory and regulatory T cells. Sequencing used immunoSEQ multiplex PCR; TCRdb keeps in-frame clones, though not all of them. The sample lists 70,000 to 95,000 clones, approximately 93% occurring once. The sample was CD8+ T cells sorted from blood. These receptors all stem from a human donor in good health.

V is TRBV28 and J is TRBJ2-7; either TRBD1 or TRBD2 may fit D (5 bases each). The CDR3 consists of 16 residues. V was shortened by 6 bases and J by 2 bases, with 20 bases between the two germline ends. Germline CDR1 MDHEN, CDR2 SYDVKM. Here the CDR3 reads CASSSTRPGRAYEQYF. CDR3 bases: TGTGCCAGCAGCTCAACAAGGCCGGGACGGGCCTACGAGCAGTACTTC.

The chain's CDR3 is CSVGGTNTGELFF. The DNA for the CDR3 is TGCAGCGTGGGCGGGACGAACACCGGGGAGCTGTTTTTT. This sequence joins TRBV29-1 and TRBJ2-2; tentative D call: TRBD2 (6 bases). The CDR3 has 13 amino acids. Trimming took 6 bases from V and 0 from J, leaving 8 bases between them. Per the germline V gene, CDR1 is SQVTM and CDR2 is ANQGSEA.

The genes are TRBV7-9 and TRBJ1-1, with D possibly TRBD1 on 5 matching bases. V was shortened by 1 base and J by 0 bases, with 6 bases between the two germline ends. Germline loops: CDR1 SEHNR, CDR2 FQNEAQ (reference sequence). The CDR3 is made up of 14 amino acids. In nucleotides, the CDR3 is TGTGCCAGCAGCTTAGGGGGCCTGAACACTGAAGCTTTCTTT. Translation gives CASSLGGLNTEAFF.

The V and J genes are TRBV4-1 and TRBJ1-5; D remains unclear. The CDR3 sequence is 16 residues long. Germline lookup yields CDR1 MGHRA and CDR2 YSYEKL. V lost 1 base to trimming and J lost 0 bases, with 10 bases between them. The CDR3 here is CASSQVSGYSNQPQHF. The CDR3, as DNA: TGCGCCAGCAGCCAAGTCTCCGGATATAGCAATCAGCCCCAGCATTTT.

V and J are TRBV5-4 and TRBJ1-2; D may be TRBD1 (5 bases). This CDR3 is built from 16 residues. CDR1 is SGHNT, CDR2 YYREEE, per germline (reference sequence). Trimming pared 4 bases from V and 6 bases from J, leaving 22 bases between. The CDR3, as DNA: TGTGCCAGCAGCCAAGACTCCCTCAGGGAGGCCAATGGCTACACCTTC. This codes for CASSQDSLREANGYTF.

J is TRBJ2-1 and V is TRBV9, with 9 bases lining up with TRBD2. Germline CDR1 reads SGDLS; CDR2 reads YYNGEE. The CDR3 runs 16 residues. The ends lost 0 bases at V and 1 base at J; junction bases unmatched: 2. The chain's CDR3 is CASSVEAGGSYNEQFF. The DNA of the CDR3 is TGTGCCAGCAGCGTAGAGGCGGGAGGGTCCTACAATGAGCAGTTCTTC.

This sequence joins TRBV27 and TRBJ2-7, with D perhaps TRBD2 (5 bases). Per the germline V gene, CDR1 is MNHEY and CDR2 is SMNVEV (reference sequence). The CDR3 totals 14 residues. V dropped 4 bases and J dropped 2 bases, with 12 bases sitting between them. CDR3: CASSWTAGPYEQYF. The DNA for the CDR3 is TGTGCCAGCAGTTGGACTGCTGGGCCCTACGAGCAGTACTTC.

The V and J genes are TRBV30 and TRBJ1-4; no clear D gene. Germline loops: CDR1 GTSNPN, CDR2 SVGIG (reference sequence). Trimming cost V 7 bases and J 5 bases, with 14 bases left between them. The CDR3 has 13 residues. The CDR3 DNA sequence: TGTGCCTTCGAGGGTCACGGCAATGAAAAACTGTTTTTT. Translated: CAFEGHGNEKLFF.

The rearrangement joins TRBV19 to TRBJ2-7; TRBD1 matches at 8 bases. Trimming removed 0 bases from V and 4 bases from J; junction bases left unmatched: 8. The CDR3 is 16 amino acids. The germline CDR1 and CDR2 sequences are LNHDA and SQIVND (reference sequence). This chain's CDR3 is CASSIDVWDRSYEQYF. In DNA, the CDR3 is TGTGCCAGTAGTATAGACGTGTGGGACAGGTCTTACGAGCAGTACTTC.

This clone was counted once. The chain combines TRBV6-1 with TRBJ1-1; D unresolved. Germline lookup yields CDR1 MNHNS and CDR2 SASEGT. Trimming took 2 bases from V and 1 from J, leaving 5 bases between them. This CDR3 contains 13 residues. The CDR3 DNA reads as TGTGCCAGCAGTGAATACGGGAACACTGAAGCTTTCTTT. Its protein product is CASSEYGNTEAFF.

This chain joins TRBV9 and TRBJ2-7; the match to TRBD2 covers 7 bases. After removal of 0 bases from V and 0 bases from J, the junction contained 3 bases not matched to a gene. CDR3 size: 15 residues. Germline CDR1 SGDLS, CDR2 YYNGEE. The CDR3 here is CASSVGLADSYEQYF. The CDR3 DNA sequence: TGTGCCAGCAGCGTAGGTCTAGCGGACTCCTACGAGCAGTACTTC.

The V call is TRBV7-8, the J call TRBJ2-7; possibly TRBD1 for D (5 bases). This CDR3 is built from 15 residues. From germline, CDR1 is SGHVS and CDR2 FQNEAQ. Trimming took off 1 base at V and 3 bases at J, with 13 bases between the two ends. The CDR3 DNA reads as TGTGCCAGCAGCTTAGGACAGAACCTAATCTACGAGCAGTACTTC. Translating gives CASSLGQNLIYEQYF.

V is TRBV11-2 and J is TRBJ2-1; TRBD1 aligns across 9 bases. The V and J ends lost 1 base and 7 bases, in that order; junction bases with no gene match: 14. CDR1 SGHAT and CDR2 FQNNGV come from the germline V gene. This CDR3 has 18 residues. In DNA form, the CDR3 reads TGTGCCAGCAGCTTAGTACTTGGGGGACAGGGTCCGGGGAATGAGCAGTTCTTC. It specifies CASSLVLGGQGPGNEQFF.

J is TRBJ2-7 and V is TRBV29-1; D not resolved. Germline V gene data show CDR1 as SQVTM and CDR2 as ANQGSEA. The germline V and J ends were trimmed by 1 base and 3 bases, with 7 bases remaining between them. This CDR3 has 12 residues. The CDR3 DNA reads TGCAGCGTTGAAGGACTGTTCTACGAGCAGTACTTC. This sequence encodes CSVEGLFYEQYF.

V is TRBV30 and J is TRBJ1-6; TRBD1 is a possible D gene (5 bases). Germline loops: CDR1 GTSNPN, CDR2 SVGIG (reference sequence). The CDR3 has 14 amino acids. Deletions cut 3 bases from V and 6 bases from J, with 12 bases between. The CDR3 spells CAWRLMGVNSPLHF. DNA for the CDR3: TGTGCCTGGAGGCTAATGGGGGTTAATTCACCCCTCCACTTT.

The chain recombines TRBV13 with TRBJ2-5; 15 positions match TRBD2. Looked up from germline, CDR1 is PRHDT and CDR2 is FYEKMQ (reference sequence). V shed 5 bases and J 5 bases; nucleotides not matched to a gene: 3. CDR3 length: 15 amino acids. CDR3 sequence: CASSPGLAGGETQYF. The CDR3 nucleotides are TGTGCCAGCAGCCCGGGACTAGCGGGAGGCGAGACCCAGTACTTC.

This chain links TRBV5-8 with TRBJ2-3; D gene unclear. Germline-derived CDR1 and CDR2 are SGHTS and YDEGEE. The CDR3 sequence is 12 residues long. Trimming left V 2 bases short and J 2 bases short, with 3 bases between. CDR3 amino acids: CASSLNTDTQYF. In DNA, the CDR3 is TGTGCCAGCAGCTTAAACACAGATACGCAGTATTTT.

On this clone itself: Sequence at one end of the junction differs from germline and may be a read error. The genes are TRBV2 and TRBJ1-6; weak D call: TRBD1 (5 bases). CDR3 length: 14 amino acids. Germline V gene lookup returns CDR1 SNHLY and CDR2 FYNNEI. The CDR3 nucleotides read TGTGCCAACGACTGGGGGGAGAGTAATTCGCCCCTCCACTTT. This codes for CANDWGESNSPLHF.

The chain has TRBV27 and TRBJ2-7, with a tentative D call TRBD1 (5 bases). Trimming removed 6 bases at V and 0 bases at J, with 15 bases between. In germline, CDR1 is MNHEY, CDR2 SMNVEV (reference sequence). This CDR3 spans 15 amino acids. This CDR3 reads CASSPQVGPSYEQYF. The CDR3 nucleotides are TGTGCCAGCAGCCCACAGGTGGGGCCCTCCTACGAGCAGTACTTC.